Included here is one T cell receptor (beta chain) sequence, with context. The antigen this receptor binds is unknown. Per-base quality was not reported, and no clone a single base away is much larger than it. These data originate in a study of T cell changes during pregnancy in multiple sclerosis (dated by TCRdb to about 2019). For the wider study: The study looked at changes in the T cell repertoire across pregnancy in women with multiple sclerosis.

Library creation used the immunoSEQ multiplex PCR assay. The clones in this table, taken by TCRdb from immuneACCESS, are in-frame only. Not every clone is retained; where verified, under half of the shortfall comes from an unresolved V gene, and the cause of the rest is unknown. The sample yields tens of thousands of clones; 70% to 90% were counted once. About 0.58% of the sample comes from the top ten. The sequences come from CD4+ T cells from peripheral blood mononuclear cells, collected in the first trimester of pregnancy. The receptor was derived from a female donor with multiple sclerosis, enrolled in a pregnancy study.

The CDR3 region: CASSVGDSREKLFF. The sequenced DNA is TGTGCCAGCAGCGTGGGGGACAGCCGGGAAAAACTGTTTTTT. The V gene is TRBV9 and the J gene is TRBJ1-4; 7 middle bases align to TRBD1. Taken from the germline V gene, the CDR1 and CDR2 loops are SGDLS and YYNGEE. The cysteine opens and the phenylalanine closes a CDR3 of 14 amino acids. Of all the DNA, just the CDR3 is kept, 42 bases in frame from base 1. Ends trimmed: V by 2 bases, J by 8 bases; bases unmatched to a gene: 6.